Listed below are T cell receptor beta chains from one sample, sequenced in a study of blood T cell repertoires in COVID-19. Sequencing was performed with immunoSEQ multiplex PCR; in TCRdb, only in-frame clones are kept and a portion is missing. The sample carries about 150,000 clones, around 82% recorded once. Material for sequencing was peripheral blood. These receptors were obtained from a man in his 70s with active or convalescent COVID-19. Each CDR3 is given with its conserved first and last residue. A D gene is named only where the DNA matches it firmly. Where a row states a size, it is once, few, many or the class of an expanded clone; other rows omit it.

-	TRBV30	-	TRBJ2-1	TGTGCCTGGAGTGTGCGGGGCAGGTTGGGCAATGAGCAGTTCTTC	CAWSVRGRLGNEQFF
TRBD1	TRBV5-1	-	TRBJ2-3	TGCGCCAGCAGCAGGGGGCCTAGCACAGATACGCAGTATTTT	CASSRGPSTDTQYF
-	TRBV6-2/TRBV6-3	-	TRBJ1-1	TGTGCCAGCAGTTACTGGGGCCCCACTGAAGCTTTCTTT	CASSYWGPTEAFF
-	TRBV24-1	-	TRBJ2-1	TGTGCCACCAGTATATGGAACAGGGACGGGTCCTACAATGAGCAGTTCTTC	CATSIWNRDGSYNEQFF
TRBD2	TRBV6-1	-	TRBJ2-7	TGTGCCAGCAGTAAAGGGACTAGCGGGAGGGCCTGGGGGACCTACGAGCAGTACTTC	CASSKGTSGRAWGTYEQYF
-	TRBV27	-	TRBJ1-2	TGTGCCAGCAGTTCAACTCGACAGCTAGCTAACTATGGCTACACCTTC	CASSSTRQLANYGYTF
-	TRBV27	-	TRBJ2-2	TGTGCCAGCAGTTTAAGCACCCGGTACGGCGGGGAGCTGTTTTTT	CASSLSTRYGGELFF
TRBD2	TRBV5-8	-	TRBJ2-7	TGTGCCAGCAGCCTGGGACTAGCGGGACCTCACTACGAGCAGTACTTC	CASSLGLAGPHYEQYF
TRBD1	TRBV18	-	TRBJ2-6	TGTGCCAGCTCACCGCTTAACAGGGGAAACTCTGGGGCCAACGTCCTGACTTTC	CASSPLNRGNSGANVLTF
TRBD1	TRBV18	-	TRBJ2-5	TGTGCCAGCTCCCCGGGACAGGGGATTAAGACCCAGTACTTC	CASSPGQGIKTQYF
TRBD1	TRBV19	-	TRBJ1-5	TGTGCCAGTCAACTACAACAGGGGAATCAGCCCCAGCATTTT	CASQLQQGNQPQHF
TRBD1	TRBV2	-	TRBJ2-7	TGTGCCAGCGGGGACAGGGGGCTTTACGAGCAGTACTTC	CASGDRGLYEQYF
TRBD1	TRBV7-2	once	TRBJ2-1	TGTGCCAGCAGCTCGGACAGGGGGGTTTCCCGGGGGCAGTTCTTC	CASSSDRGVSRGQFF
TRBD1	TRBV11-2	-	TRBJ2-2	TGTGCCAGCAGCTTCAGTTGGGACAGACCGAACACCGGGGAGCTGTTTTTT	CASSFSWDRPNTGELFF
-	TRBV9	-	TRBJ1-5	TGTGCCAGCAGCTCAACTCCAGGGCAGGGTAATCAGCCCCAGCATTTT	CASSSTPGQGNQPQHF
TRBD1	TRBV7-6	-	TRBJ2-1	TGTGCCAGCAGCTCCGGGACAGGGGGCTACAATGAGCAGTTCTTC	CASSSGTGGYNEQFF
TRBD2	TRBV2	-	TRBJ2-3	TGTGCCCGGCGGGGGGGGCATCGGGCAGATACGCAGTATTTT	CARRGGHRADTQYF
-	TRBV6-1	-	TRBJ2-7	TGTGCCAGCAGTGATCCAGGTTCTTCCTACGAGCAGTACTTC	CASSDPGSSYEQYF
-	TRBV18	-	TRBJ1-4	TGTGCCAGCTCACCGCAAGAGCAGGGCCCGCAACTGTTTTTT	CASSPQEQGPQLFF
TRBD1	TRBV3-1/TRBV3-2	medium-sized	TRBJ1-5	TGTGCCAGCAGCCAAGCCGGACAGGGCAATCAGCCCCAGCATTTT	CASSQAGQGNQPQHF
-	TRBV20-1	-	TRBJ2-1	TGCAGTGCTAGTAGCACTTCCAATGAGCAGTTCTTC	CSASSTSNEQFF
TRBD1	TRBV28	-	TRBJ1-5	TGTGCCAGCAGTTCGACAGGGGGTGTCCCTCAGCCCCAGCATTTT	CASSSTGGVPQPQHF
TRBD1	TRBV11-2	-	TRBJ2-7	TGTGCCAGCAGCTTCGTACCCGGGACAGGGCGCTACGAGCAGTACTTC	CASSFVPGTGRYEQYF
TRBD1	TRBV28	few	TRBJ1-4	TGTGCCAGCACCGGACAGGGGGAAAAACTGTTTTTT	CASTGQGEKLFF
TRBD1	TRBV6-4	-	TRBJ1-2	TGTGCCAGCAGTCTAAAGAGACAGGGAGGTGGCTACACCTTC	CASSLKRQGGGYTF
-	TRBV18	once	TRBJ1-5	TGTGCCAGCTCACCGGGGGGGAGAAATCAGCCCCAGCATTTT	CASSPGGRNQPQHF